Described below is a single TCR beta chain sequence and its context. Sequenced by immunoSEQ multiplex PCR; TCRdb stores in-frame clones only, minus some. This sample yields roughly 24,000 clones, of which 86% are seen a single time; roughly 31% belongs to the top ten. This specimen comes from a study of PD-L1 blockade in urothelial cancer. Study-level information: Researchers found blood samples held a median of about 130,000 T cells.

The CDR3 loop spans 14 amino acids. CDR1 is LNHNV, CDR2 YYDKDF, per germline (reference sequence). Trimming removed 0 bases from V and 4 bases from J, with 7 bases in between. The chain employs TRBV15 and TRBJ1-5; perhaps TRBD1 as D (6 bases). Sequenced material: PBMCs, taken around atezolizumab (anti-PD-L1) treatment. The TCR originated in a man aged 60 to 75 with urothelial cancer. CDR3 DNA sequence: TGTGCCACCAGCAGAGATACAGGGAATCAGCCCCAGCATTTT. Encoded protein: CATSRDTGNQPQHF.